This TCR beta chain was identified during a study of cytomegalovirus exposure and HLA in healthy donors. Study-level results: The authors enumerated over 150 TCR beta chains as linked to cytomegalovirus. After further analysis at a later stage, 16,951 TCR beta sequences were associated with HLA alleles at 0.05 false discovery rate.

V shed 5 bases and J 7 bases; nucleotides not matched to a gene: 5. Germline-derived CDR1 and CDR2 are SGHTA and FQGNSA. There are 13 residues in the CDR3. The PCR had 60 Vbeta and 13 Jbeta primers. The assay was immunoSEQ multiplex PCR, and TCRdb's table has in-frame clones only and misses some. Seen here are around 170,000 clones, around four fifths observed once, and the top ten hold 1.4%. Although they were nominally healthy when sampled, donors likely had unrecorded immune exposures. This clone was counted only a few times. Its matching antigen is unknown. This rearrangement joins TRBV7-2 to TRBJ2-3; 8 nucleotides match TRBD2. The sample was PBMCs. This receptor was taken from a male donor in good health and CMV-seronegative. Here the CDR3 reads CASSVRLANTQYF. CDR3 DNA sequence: TGTGCCAGCAGCGTACGACTAGCGAATACGCAGTATTTT.